This T cell receptor (beta chain) was documented in a study of PD-1 blockade in classical Hodgkin lymphoma. The study's findings and limits: Lower baseline TCR diversity marked trial partial responders and progressors.

Regarding this clone: Its specificity is unknown.

The data were produced by immunoSEQ multiplex PCR, yet TCRdb's version contains in-frame clones alone and is incomplete. This repertoire shows about 58,000 clones, under 95% found once; its top ten account for less than 11%. There was relapse after autologous stem cell transplantation in every patient, and there was variation in brentuximab vedotin exposure. The CDR3 contains 14 residues. V lost 3 bases and J lost 2, with 11 bases in between. From germline, CDR1 is SGDLS and CDR2 YYNGEE. This sequence was found in a human donor with classical Hodgkin lymphoma. Sequences were derived from peripheral blood mononuclear cells (PBMCs), sampled before the second cycle of nivolumab. The chain employs TRBV9 and TRBJ1-1; D gene ambiguous. The chain's CDR3 is CASSEGSANTEAFF. In DNA, the CDR3 is TGTGCCAGCAGCGAAGGATCGGCAAACACTGAAGCTTTCTTT.